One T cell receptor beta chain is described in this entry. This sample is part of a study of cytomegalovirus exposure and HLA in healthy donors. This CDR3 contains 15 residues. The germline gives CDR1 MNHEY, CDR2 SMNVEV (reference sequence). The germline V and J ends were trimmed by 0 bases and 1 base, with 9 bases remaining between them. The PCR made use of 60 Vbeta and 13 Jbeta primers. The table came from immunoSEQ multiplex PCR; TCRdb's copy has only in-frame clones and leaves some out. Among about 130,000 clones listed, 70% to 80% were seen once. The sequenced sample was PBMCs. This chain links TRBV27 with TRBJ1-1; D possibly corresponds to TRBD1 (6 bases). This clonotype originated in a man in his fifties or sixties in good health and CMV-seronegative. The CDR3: CASSLSGRGNTEAFF. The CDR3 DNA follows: TGTGCCAGCAGTTTATCGGGCAGGGGGAACACTGAAGCTTTCTTT.